This T cell receptor (beta chain) appears in the sequencing data of a study of T cells after yellow fever vaccination. The V end lost 3 bases, the J end lost 8 bases, and 16 bases lay between the germline ends. The CDR3 runs to 14 residues. Germline V CDR1 and CDR2: KGHSH, LQKENI. TCRdb independently ran MiXCR on the 5' RACE reads; one entry per CDR3 protein. The repertoire holds some 290,000 distinct CDR3 sequences, with around 10% as singletons. The input for sequencing was CD4+ T cells sorted from PBMCs, taken 45 days after the yellow fever booster vaccination. This TCR derives from a man younger than 35 who received the YFV17D yellow fever vaccine. The chain combines TRBV18 with TRBJ1-2; a weak D match, TRBD1 (5 bases). CDR3 DNA sequence: TGTGCCAGCTCACCGCCGGGAACCAGGGAGGGCTACACCTTC. Protein sequence: CASSPPGTREGYTF.